This T cell receptor beta chain was captured in a study of PD-1 blockade in classical Hodgkin lymphoma (dated by TCRdb to the early 2020s). At the level of the whole study: Nivolumab dosing was 3 mg/kg intravenously every 2 weeks, continuing until either disease progression or unacceptable toxicity. To define a peripheral blood immune signature of response to PD-1 blockade in classical Hodgkin lymphoma, the study combined TCR beta sequencing with CyTOF. The paper's findings and limits, for the study overall: CD4+ but not CD8+ TCR diversity rose significantly by C4D1 (p=0.0027 vs p=0.16), most apparent in complete responders (p=0.02). Lower diversity was seen in patients whose nivolumab began less than 1 year after ASCT, and these patients were left out of later analyses so that immune reconstitution would not confound the results. Among trial patients, those achieving complete response had baseline diversity similar to that of newly diagnosed patients, while diversity was significantly lower in partial responders and progressors. Newly diagnosed patients were reported to have lower baseline TCR diversity than healthy donors, and relapsed/refractory patients were reported to have lower baseline TCR diversity still. The study was restricted to a single clinical trial cohort, and the causes of repertoire differences, possibly disease activity or prior therapy, were left undefined.

Genomic DNA was isolated using the Qiagen DNeasy kit from unsorted PBMCs as well as from negatively selected CD4+ and CD8+ fractions. Using primers that anneal to V and J segments, immunoSEQ multiplex PCR amplified the TCR beta CDR3 regions. Amplification bias was minimized using a synthetic immune receptor repertoire, and residual bias was removed computationally after sequencing. The original methods were these. Custom Python scripts were used to quantify repertoire diversity as the Shannon entropy index. The unsorted, CD4+ and CD8+ repertoires were each analyzed separately, with the exception of combined analyses, where CD4+ and CD8+ sequences were merged in silico. A clone was considered expanded if an increase in frequency of at least 2-fold after treatment relative to C1D1 was found, and a pseudocount of 0.5 was applied to clones undetected at baseline. Clones with 0 or 1 copy at C1D1 were defined as singleton clones, while clones with 2 or more copies were defined as non-singleton clones. Clones expanded in unsorted samples were labelled as CD4+, CD8+ or unknown by matching protein sequences in sorted samples from the same patient. Wilcoxon tests were applied to paired samples to test diversity changes from C1D1 to C4D1. Sourced from immuneACCESS, this table was stored by TCRdb with only in-frame sequences that have V and J called. A share of the clones is absent; for the studies checked, an unresolved V gene accounts for under half, and the remainder has no known explanation. That table furnishes V, J and clone size, whereas the DNA furnished D and trimming. The sample table records some 93,000 clones; 83% of these occur just once. The ten largest account for about a sixth of the sample.

This specimen's time point label, per the study, means: cycle 4 day 1 (C4D1), after six to seven weeks of nivolumab. Every trial patient had relapsed after autologous stem cell transplantation, and cohorts A, B and C differed in prior brentuximab vedotin exposure. The trial cohort was composed of approximately 56 patients with relapsed/refractory classical Hodgkin lymphoma, for whom complete response, partial response or progressive disease was recorded as best overall response. Trial patients were treated with single-agent nivolumab in the multi-cohort phase II CheckMate 205 trial. An independent review committee assessed best overall response by applying the 2007 International Working Group response criteria. Trial PBMCs were collected just before the start of nivolumab (C1D1) and during therapy at cycle 2 day 1 and cycle 4 day 1. Peripheral blood was collected in 8 mL Vacutainer Cell Preparation Tubes, from which PBMCs were isolated by centrifugation and then cryopreserved.

As encoded in the germline V gene, CDR1 is SNHLY while CDR2 is FYNNEI. The CDR3 sequence holds 15 residues, the cysteine and phenylalanine included. This entry keeps only the CDR3 DNA: 45 bases, framed from base 1. Trimming costs V 2 bases and J 0 bases, and their ends lie 10 bases apart. A note on this clone: The antigen it binds to is not known. There are no base qualities to consult, and no much larger clone falls within one base.

This clonotype was obtained from a human donor with classical Hodgkin lymphoma. This material consisted of peripheral blood mononuclear cells (PBMCs), taken before the fourth cycle of nivolumab. Rearrangement joined TRBV2 to TRBJ1-2; possibly the D gene is TRBD1, per 5 matching bases. The CDR3 sequence is CASSEMTEANYGYTF. The sequence in DNA is TGTGCCAGCAGTGAAATGACAGAAGCTAACTATGGCTACACCTTC.